This is a list of T cell receptor beta chains from one sample in a study of shared clonotypes between healthy human individuals. Sequencing used immunoSEQ multiplex PCR; TCRdb keeps in-frame clones, though not all of them. Counted here are about 600,000 clones, less than 98% occurring once; the ten biggest clones make up 0.057%. Sequenced input: naive CD4+ T cells sorted from blood. The receptors stem from a woman aged 30 to 39 in good health. Each CDR3 is given with its conserved first and last residue. D genes are given only for firm matches. Expanded clones are given a class, and other clones once, few, many or no size at all.

NA,NA,TRBJ2-4,TRBV28,TGTGCCAGCAGTTTTCAGGGGAGTGCCAAAAACATTCAGTACTTC,CASSFQGSAKNIQYF
NA,TRBD1,TRBJ2-7,TRBV9,TGTGCCAGCAGCCCCCCCGACAGGGGCAACGAGCAGTACTTC,CASSPPDRGNEQYF
NA,NA,TRBJ1-5,TRBV18,TGTGCCAGCTCACCAAGTCAAGGTGGGGCTAGGACCCAGCATTTT,CASSPSQGGARTQHF
NA,NA,TRBJ1-6,TRBV19,TGTGCCAGTACAGGGGATAATTCACCCCTCCACTTT,CASTGDNSPLHF
NA,NA,TRBJ2-7,TRBV27,TGTGCCAGCAGTTCTGGAGGTTGGGACGAGCAGTACTTC,CASSSGGWDEQYF
NA,NA,TRBJ1-2,TRBV28,TGTGCCAGCAGTTTTTCTCCAGTTCAGAGCTATGGCTACACCTTC,CASSFSPVQSYGYTF
NA,NA,TRBJ2-2,TRBV5-1,TGCGCCAGCAGAACCCTAGAACAGGGTAGCACCGGGGAGCTGTTTTTT,CASRTLEQGSTGELFF
NA,NA,TRBJ2-7,TRBV27,TGTGCCAGCAGTACCGCTCAGGGTTTCGAGCAGTACTTC,CASSTAQGFEQYF
NA,TRBD2,TRBJ2-2,TRBV2,TGTGCCAGCAATCCTCTAGCGGGAGTGGACACCGGGGAGCTGTTTTTT,CASNPLAGVDTGELFF
NA,NA,TRBJ1-1,TRBV7-2,TGTGCCAGCAGCTTATCCCCAGGGCCGAACACTGAAGCTTTCTTT,CASSLSPGPNTEAFF
NA,NA,TRBJ2-7,TRBV6-6,TGTGCCAGCAGTTACGGCGGGGCTACCTACGAGCAGTACTTC,CASSYGGATYEQYF
NA,NA,TRBJ2-2,TRBV7-2,TGTGCCAGCAGCCCCGTTCGGGCGGCCCCCGGGGAGCTGTTTTTT,CASSPVRAAPGELFF
NA,TRBD1,TRBJ2-7,TRBV5-1,TGCGCCAGCAGCTTGGATGGGACAGAAACCTACGAGCAGTACTTC,CASSLDGTETYEQYF
NA,NA,TRBJ2-4,TRBV5-6,TGTGCCAGCAGCCCCTCTCCAGGGAGGTGCGCGGCCAAAAACATTCAGTACTTC,CASSPSPGRCAAKNIQYF
NA,NA,TRBJ1-2,TRBV28,TGTGCCAGCAGTTTATGGCAGGGGACGGGCGGCTACACCTTC,CASSLWQGTGGYTF
NA,NA,TRBJ2-7,TRBV4-1,TGCGCCAGCAGCCAAGGGGTTTCCTGGGGTCCCAGCCCCCACGAGCAGTACTTC,CASSQGVSWGPSPHEQYF
once,NA,TRBJ2-1,TRBV29-1,TGCAGCGTTGCTGTCGCCAGCTCCTACAATGAGCAGTTCTTC,CSVAVASSYNEQFF
NA,NA,TRBJ1-5,TRBV19,TGTGCCAGTAGTGAGTCATTTGGCAATCAGCCCCAGCATTTT,CASSESFGNQPQHF
NA,TRBD1,TRBJ2-6,TRBV28,TGTGCCAGCAGTTTGACAGGGGGCGCCTTAGGGGCCAACGTCCTGACTTTC,CASSLTGGALGANVLTF
NA,TRBD1,TRBJ2-2,TRBV9,TGTGCCAGCAGCCCCCGGACAGGTTGGAACACCGGGGAGCTGTTTTTT,CASSPRTGWNTGELFF
NA,NA,TRBJ2-1,TRBV19,TGTGCCAGTAGTAAGGGTAGCCCCAATGAGCAGTTCTTC,CASSKGSPNEQFF
NA,NA,TRBJ1-5,TRBV21-1,TGTGCCAGCAGCACATCCACAGGGGGCGCGAGCAATCAGCCCCAGCATTTT,CASSTSTGGASNQPQHF
NA,TRBD2,TRBJ2-1,TRBV5-4,TGTGCCAGCAGGTCGCCCCTAGCGGGAGGCCGCGATGAGCAGTTCTTC,CASRSPLAGGRDEQFF
NA,NA,TRBJ2-5,TRBV11-3,TGTGCCAGCAGCTTAGATAAGGAGACCCAGTACTTC,CASSLDKETQYF
once,NA,TRBJ2-3,TRBV19,TGTGCCAGTGGTCGGAGCACAGATACGCAGTATTTT,CASGRSTDTQYF
NA,NA,TRBJ2-1,TRBV4-1,TGCGCCAGCAGTCCCCAGCGGGCCTTCACGGCCGATGAGCAGTTCTTC,CASSPQRAFTADEQFF
once,NA,TRBJ2-2,TRBV2,TGTGCCAGCAGTGATTTGGGGACCGGGGAGCTGTTTTTT,CASSDLGTGELFF
NA,NA,TRBJ2-7,TRBV28,TGTGCCAGCTCAACAGGGACTCGGCTTGGCGAGCAGTACTTC,CASSTGTRLGEQYF
NA,NA,TRBJ1-2,TRBV6-5,TGTGCCAGCAGTCCCCGGTCAGGGCGACATGGCTACACCTTC,CASSPRSGRHGYTF
NA,NA,TRBJ1-2,TRBV30,TGTGCCTGGAGTTCCGGGACTGTCTATGGCTACACCTTC,CAWSSGTVYGYTF
NA,NA,TRBJ1-1,TRBV6-6,TGTGCCAGCAGTTACTCCGGGGGTTTGAACACTGAAGCTTTCTTT,CASSYSGGLNTEAFF
once,TRBD1,TRBJ2-4,TRBV6-5,TGTGCCAGCAGTTTCAGGACAGGGGAAAACATTCAGTACTTC,CASSFRTGENIQYF
NA,NA,TRBJ2-2,TRBV19,TGTGCCAGTAGGTCCTGGGTGCACACCGGGGAGCTGTTTTTT,CASRSWVHTGELFF
NA,NA,TRBJ2-5,TRBV11-2,TGTGCCAGCAGCTTTATGGCAGAGACCCAGTACTTC,CASSFMAETQYF
NA,TRBD2,TRBJ2-1,TRBV18,TGTGCCAGCTCACCGCTTTCGGCGGGAGGGCTAAATGAGCAGTTCTTC,CASSPLSAGGLNEQFF
NA,NA,TRBJ2-5,TRBV19,TGTGCCAGTAGTATGAGGGGTCTTCCAGAGACCCAGTACTTC,CASSMRGLPETQYF
NA,NA,TRBJ2-3,TRBV11-2,TGTGCCAGCAGCTTACGAGATACGCAGTATTTT,CASSLRDTQYF
NA,NA,TRBJ1-5,TRBV19,TGTGCCAGTAGACTCGGCAGGGGCGGACAGCCCCAGCATTTT,CASRLGRGGQPQHF
NA,NA,TRBJ1-2,TRBV5-1,TGCGCCAGCAGCTTTGGAGATTATGGCTACACCTTC,CASSFGDYGYTF
NA,NA,TRBJ2-1,TRBV5-1,TGCGCCAGCAGCTTGGTTGACCCCAGCTACAATGAGCAGTTCTTC,CASSLVDPSYNEQFF
NA,TRBD1,TRBJ2-3,TRBV7-6,TGTGCCAGCAGTTTATGGGAGCCAGGGGGATCGGATACGCAGTATTTT,CASSLWEPGGSDTQYF
NA,TRBD2,TRBJ2-5,TRBV2,TGTGCCAGCAGCAGTAGCGGGGGGACCAAAGAGACCCAGTACTTC,CASSSSGGTKETQYF
NA,NA,TRBJ2-7,TRBV6-1,TGTGCCAGCAGTGTGCGCTACTGGCTTATATTC,CASSVRYWLIF
NA,NA,TRBJ1-5,TRBV11-2,TGTGCCAGCAGCTTAGATCAACATCAGCCCCAGCATTTT,CASSLDQHQPQHF
NA,NA,TRBJ1-3,TRBV7-2,TGTGCCAGCAGCTACGACTACCGCTCTGGAAACACCATATATTTT,CASSYDYRSGNTIYF
NA,NA,TRBJ1-5,TRBV7-9,TGTGCCAGCAGCTTAGGCGGGCCGAGCAATCAGCCCCAGCATTTT,CASSLGGPSNQPQHF
NA,TRBD2,TRBJ2-7,TRBV11-2,TGTGCCAGCAGCACTAGCGGGAGGAGAGAGGGCGAGCAGTACTTC,CASSTSGRREGEQYF
NA,NA,TRBJ2-6,TRBV4-1,TGCGCCAGCAGCCAAGATATCGGGGGCTCTGGGGCCAACGTCCTGACTTTC,CASSQDIGGSGANVLTF
NA,NA,TRBJ1-6,TRBV11-2,TGTGCCAGCAGCCGGACGGAAAATTCACCCCTCCACTTT,CASSRTENSPLHF